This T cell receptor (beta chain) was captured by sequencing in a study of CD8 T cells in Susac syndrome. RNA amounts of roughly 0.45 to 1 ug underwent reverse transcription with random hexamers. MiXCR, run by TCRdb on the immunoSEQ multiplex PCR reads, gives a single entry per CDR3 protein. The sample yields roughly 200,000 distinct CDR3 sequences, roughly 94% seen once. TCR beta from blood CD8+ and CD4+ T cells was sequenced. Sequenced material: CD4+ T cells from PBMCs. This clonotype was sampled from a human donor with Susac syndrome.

CDR3 DNA: TGTGCCACCAGTGACGCCGGACGACACAATGAGCAGTTCTTC. It specifies CATSDAGRHNEQFF. The V call is TRBV24-1, the J call TRBJ2-1; D is unclear. Trimming took 4 bases from V and 5 from J, leaving 11 bases between them. In germline, CDR1 is KGHDR, CDR2 SFDVKD. The CDR3 sequence is 14 residues long.